This T cell receptor beta chain stems from a study of blood T cell repertoires in COVID-19. Study details: Samples came from the United States, Italy and Spain, spanning acute and convalescent COVID-19. From T cells, B-cell-depleted T cells, or PBMCs came the material, which was cDNA or gDNA.

The CDR3 sequence is 16 residues long. The trim removed 1 base at V and 2 bases at J, leaving 4 bases unmatched. The germline V gene encodes CDR1 MNHNS and CDR2 SASEGT. Authors' methods: Reference gene primer amplification in the assay estimated nucleated cell counts. Libraries were prepared by immunoSEQ multiplex PCR; TCRdb keeps only in-frame clonotypes and omits some of them. V, J and clone size reflect that table, while D and trimming were determined from the DNA. The data contain around 350,000 clones, more than 75% of them seen just once; the ten biggest clones take up about 2.9%. This clone showed up just a few times.

Source material: peripheral blood. The V call is TRBV6-1, the J call TRBJ2-1; 8 bases are shared with TRBD2. This TCR derives from a human donor in a cohort sampled during active COVID-19. CDR3: CASSEDGGGTYNEQFF. CDR3 nucleotides: TGTGCCAGCAGTGAAGATGGCGGGGGGACCTACAATGAGCAGTTCTTC.